The 11 T cell receptor beta chains below were found in one sample sequenced in a study of OX40 agonist ivuxolimab in advanced cancers. The library was obtained by the immunoSEQ multiplex PCR assay. TCRdb retrieved this table from immuneACCESS and kept in-frame rearrangements only. Not all clones are present; in checked studies, unresolved V genes account for under half, and no reason is known for the remainder. The sample records about 30,000 clones, less than 90% of which are singletons. The ten largest account for more than 20% of the sample. The material sequenced was CD4+ or CD8+ T cells sorted from blood, taken in a trial of the OX40 agonist ivuxolimab. The receptors were sampled from an adult with an advanced solid tumor such as melanoma, head and neck, liver or kidney cancer.

The rearrangement joins TRBV4-1 to TRBJ1-5; D is uncertain. With 1 base removed from V and 0 bases from J, the gap between germline ends came to 7 bases. The CDR3 runs 15 residues. Germline V lookup: CDR1 MGHRA, CDR2 YSYEKL. The chain's CDR3 is CASSQVVGSNQPQHF. The CDR3 DNA reads as TGCGCCAGCAGCCAAGTCGTAGGTAGCAATCAGCCCCAGCATTTT.

This chain connects TRBV11-3 to TRBJ2-1; TRBD2 matches 8 bases. Trimming removed 4 bases from V and 0 bases from J; junction bases left unmatched: 5. This CDR3 is 16 amino acids long. The germline gives CDR1 SGHNT, CDR2 YENEEA. The DNA of the CDR3 is TGTGCCAGCAGCTCCCTTAGCGGGAACTCCTACAATGAGCAGTTCTTC. Translation gives CASSSLSGNSYNEQFF. The full variable domain, completed using reference TRBV11-3 and TRBJ2-1, is EAGVVQSPRYKIIEKKQPVAFWCNPISGHNTLYWYLQNLGQGPELLIRYENEEAVDDSQLPKDRFSAERLKGVDSTLKIQPAELGDSAVYLCASSSLSGNSYNEQFFGPGTRLTVL.

This rearrangement joins TRBV2 to TRBJ2-7, with D unresolved. The CDR3 loop spans 14 amino acids. With 8 bases removed from V and 6 bases from J, the gap between germline ends came to 20 bases. Germline V gene data show CDR1 as SNHLY and CDR2 as FYNNEI. CDR3 loop: CASDVWGLRGEQYF. The CDR3 bases are TGTGCCAGCGATGTTTGGGGATTACGCGGCGAGCAGTACTTC.

A single count supports this clone. This sequence joins TRBV7-8 and TRBJ2-1; TRBD2 matches at 8 bases. This CDR3 comprises 17 residues. Germline V CDR1 and CDR2: SGHVS, FQNEAQ. The V segment lost 1 base and the J segment 8 bases; nucleotides outside the gene matches: 13. The CDR3 nucleotides are TGTGCCAGCAGCTTAGTGGTACGGGAGGGAAAAGCGGATGAGCAGTTCTTC. Encoded protein: CASSLVVREGKADEQFF.

V usage is TRBV28 and J usage is TRBJ2-7, with 11 bases that match TRBD1. V shed 6 bases, J shed 3 bases, and the junction held 4 bases outside the gene matches. CDR3 length: 14 amino acids. From germline, CDR1 is MDHEN and CDR2 SYDVKM. CDR3 loop: CASRAGTGGYEQYF. CDR3 in DNA: TGTGCCAGCAGGGCCGGGACAGGGGGCTACGAGCAGTACTTC.

The sample holds many counts of this clone. The V call is TRBV9, the J call TRBJ2-5, with 8 bases matching TRBD2. CDR3 size: 18 residues. CDR1 is SGDLS and CDR2 is YYNGEE in the germline V gene. Trimming cost V 0 bases and J 3 bases; bases outside gene matches: 13. Here the CDR3 reads CASSVEVAGRGMEETQYF. CDR3 in DNA: TGTGCCAGCAGCGTAGAGGTAGCGGGGCGGGGTATGGAAGAGACCCAGTACTTC. The variable domain in full, completed from reference TRBV9 and TRBJ2-5, reads DSGVTQTPKHLITATGQRVTLRCSPRSGDLSVYWYQQSLDQGLQFLIQYYNGEERAKGNILERFSAQQFPDLHSELNLSSLELGDSALYFCASSVEVAGRGMEETQYFGPGTRLLVL.

The chain is built from TRBV4-1 and TRBJ1-5; tentative D call: TRBD1 (6 bases). Trimming cost V 0 bases and J 6 bases, with 12 bases left between them. Germline CDR1 and CDR2: MGHRA and YSYEKL. The CDR3 covers 15 residues. Here the CDR3 DNA reads TGCGCCAGCAGCCAAGATAGAGGGGGAGGTCAGCCCCAGCATTTT. Its protein is CASSQDRGGGQPQHF.

In DNA, the CDR3 is TGTGCCAGCAGCCAAGCTTATCAAGGAGTAAATGAAAAACTGTTTTTT. Its protein is CASSQAYQGVNEKLFF. V is TRBV14 and J is TRBJ1-4; no definite D call. The CDR3 consists of 16 residues. V was clipped by 1 base and J by 5 bases, with 14 bases between them. The germline gives CDR1 SGHDN, CDR2 FVKESK.

The chain recombines TRBV5-1 with TRBJ1-1; D may be TRBD1 (5 bases). CDR3 length equals 13 residues. Germline lookup yields CDR1 SGHRS and CDR2 YFSETQ. The germline V and J ends were trimmed by 7 bases and 4 bases, with 14 bases remaining between them. The CDR3 protein is CASGGVSGTEAFF. For the CDR3, the DNA is TGCGCCAGCGGAGGGGTGTCAGGCACTGAAGCTTTCTTT.

Regarding this clone: The same CDR3 can be traced to other DNA sequences in this sample. This rearrangement joins TRBV27 to TRBJ2-7, with 8 bases matching TRBD2. Germline V gene sequence: CDR1 MNHEY, CDR2 SMNVEV (reference sequence). CDR3 length: 14 residues. The V and J ends lost 6 bases and 2 bases, in that order; junction bases with no gene match: 6. The CDR3 bases are TGTGCCAGCAGCCTAGCGGGTGCCACCTACGAGCAGTACTTC. Its protein product is CASSLAGATYEQYF.

V and J are TRBV6-5 and TRBJ2-5; 7 bases map to TRBD2. The CDR3 runs to 14 residues. CDR1 is MNHEY, CDR2 SVGAGI, per germline. Trimming took 5 bases from V and 2 from J; bases not matched to a gene: 5. Written as DNA, the CDR3 is TGTGCCAGCAGTCCTTGGGAGGGTCAAGAGACCCAGTACTTC. The encoded protein is CASSPWEGQETQYF.